This T cell receptor beta chain comes out of a study of cytomegalovirus exposure and HLA in healthy donors. Study-wide findings and caveats: Most sequenced TCRs were rare (though some public TCRs occurred in many donors). The investigators catalogued 150 to 200 TCR beta chains as cytomegalovirus-associated.

Profiled with immunoSEQ multiplex PCR; TCRdb holds only in-frame clones, not every one. The sample lists about 150,000 clones, about 86% seen once, with 2.1% in the top ten. With respect to this clone: Its target is unknown.

The length of the CDR3 is 13 residues. The V end was cut by 3 bases, the J end by 4 bases, with 10 bases between. The germline gives CDR1 SGHKS, CDR2 YYEKEE (reference sequence). This TCR was sampled from a human donor in good health. Sequencing was done on a sample of PBMCs. V usage is TRBV5-5 and J usage is TRBJ1-2; D is ambiguous. CDR3 bases: TGTGCCAGCAGCTCCGGGAGGGCCTATGGCTACACCTTC. It codes for CASSSGRAYGYTF.